The source of this T cell receptor (beta chain) is a study of blood T cell repertoires in COVID-19. Study-level information: Whether acute or convalescent, the COVID-19 samples came from the United States, Italy and Spain.

A few counts support this clone. During active infection, Seattle patients enrolled and were then monitored through disease. Trimming cost V 3 bases and J 3 bases; bases outside gene matches: 6. CDR1 and CDR2 from the germline V gene are SGDLS and YYNGEE. The CDR3 covers 15 residues. Per the original data handling: Nucleated cell counts were estimated from reference gene primer amplification. Profiling relied on immunoSEQ multiplex PCR, and the TCRdb table lists in-frame clones only, not all of them. For V, J and clone size, that table is used; D and trimming come from the DNA. This sample has 330,000 or so clones, with over 80% found just once.

J is TRBJ1-3 and V is TRBV9; 7 bases match TRBD1. This TCR was sampled from a man aged 25-45 years with COVID-19, enrolled during active disease. The sequencing input was peripheral blood. The CDR3 spells CASSALTGSGNTIYF. The CDR3 bases are TGTGCCAGCAGCGCTCTGACAGGGAGTGGAAACACCATATATTTT.